The rows below give T cell receptor beta chains drawn from one sample of a study of T cell responses to AZD1222 COVID-19 vaccine. TCRdb's copy holds only in-frame clones and misses some; the assay was immunoSEQ multiplex PCR. The sample carries 85,000 to 110,000 clones, 90% to 95% recorded once. The sequences come from peripheral blood, collected on day 0 of AZD1222 vaccination. The receptors were sampled from an adult in good health. Both conserved end residues are trimmed from each CDR3. For some rows the clone size is stated as once, few or many, or as a class when expanded; others skip it.

>TRBJ2-7|TRBV30|-
AWSPGGEQY
>TRBJ2-7|TRBV7-2|-
ASNVRSGTGDYEQY
>TRBJ2-5|TRBV5-1|-
ASSPDIQETQY
>TRBJ1-3|TRBV7-2|-
ASSLVGGTGNTIY
>TRBJ2-7|TRBV7-9|-
ASSRSGTSYEQY
>TRBJ1-5|TRBV9|-
ASSPDGQGSRPQH
>TRBJ2-5|TRBV24-1|-
ATSDLQIGKETQY
>TRBJ1-2|TRBV6-5|-
ASTKDRGIYGYT
>TRBJ2-7|TRBV3-1/TRBV3-2|-
ASSHRTSYEQY
>TRBJ2-7|TRBV10-2|once
ASSEGGRYEQY
>TRBJ1-2|TRBV7-2|-
ASSLRQGGDGYT
>TRBJ2-7|TRBV15|-
ATSIATGFSYEQY
>TRBJ2-2|TRBV2|-
ASREGAGELF
>TRBJ1-2|TRBV6-4|-
ASSPGTGYGYT
>TRBJ2-2|TRBV27|-
ASSILAGDTGELF
>TRBJ1-2|TRBV19|-
ASSIYREGYGYT
>TRBJ2-5|TRBV7-2|-
ASSPRLAAALGQY
>TRBJ2-7|TRBV18|-
ASSPYRQGKEQY
>TRBJ2-7|TRBV4-3|many
ASSLGQGAYEQY
>TRBJ2-7|TRBV9|-
ASSPAGTTTGEQY
>TRBJ2-7|TRBV7-2|-
ASSLGLAGVGLEQY